This T cell receptor beta chain came from a study of control samples from healthy donors and cancer patients. The V end was cut by 4 bases, the J end by 1 base, with 13 bases between. The CDR3 runs to 14 residues. Germline-derived CDR1 and CDR2 are SQVTM and ANQGSEA. Here immunoSEQ multiplex PCR was the method, and the copy in TCRdb shows in-frame clones only, minus some. The table records about 100,000 clones, more than 85% of them present only once. Sequencing was performed on blood. The V call is TRBV29-1, the J call TRBJ1-1; D not resolved. The receptor was isolated from a woman aged 45-60 years in good health. CDR3 region: CSVAARKKNTEAFF. The CDR3 nucleotides read TGCAGCGTTGCGGCAAGGAAAAAGAACACTGAAGCTTTCTTT. The complete variable domain, with remaining parts taken from reference TRBV29-1 and TRBJ1-1, reads SAVISQKPSRDICQRGTSLTIQCQVDSQVTMMFWYRQQPGQSLTLIATANQGSEATYESGFVIDKFPISRPNLTFSTLTVSNMSPEDSSIYLCSVAARKKNTEAFFGQGTRLTVV.